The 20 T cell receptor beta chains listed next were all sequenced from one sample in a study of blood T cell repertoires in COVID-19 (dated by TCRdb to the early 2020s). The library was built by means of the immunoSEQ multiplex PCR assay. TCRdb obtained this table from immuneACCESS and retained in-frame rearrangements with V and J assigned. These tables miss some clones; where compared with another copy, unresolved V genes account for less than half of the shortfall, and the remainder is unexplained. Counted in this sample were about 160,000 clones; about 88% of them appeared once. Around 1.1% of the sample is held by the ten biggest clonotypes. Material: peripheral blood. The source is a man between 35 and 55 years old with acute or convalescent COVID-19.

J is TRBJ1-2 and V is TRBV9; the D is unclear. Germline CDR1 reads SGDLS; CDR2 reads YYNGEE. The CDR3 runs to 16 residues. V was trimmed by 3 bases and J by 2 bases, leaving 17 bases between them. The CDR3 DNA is TGTGCCAGCAGCGCCCTAGCCACCTTGGGAAACTATGGCTACACCTTC. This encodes CASSALATLGNYGYTF. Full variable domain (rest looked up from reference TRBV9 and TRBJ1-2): DSGVTQTPKHLITATGQRVTLRCSPRSGDLSVYWYQQSLDQGLQFLIQYYNGEERAKGNILERFSAQQFPDLHSELNLSSLELGDSALYFCASSALATLGNYGYTFGSGTRLTVV.

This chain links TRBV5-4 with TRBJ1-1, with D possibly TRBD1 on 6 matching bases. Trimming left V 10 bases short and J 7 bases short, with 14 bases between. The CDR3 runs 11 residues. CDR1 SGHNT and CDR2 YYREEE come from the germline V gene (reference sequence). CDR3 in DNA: TGTGCCGCCGGACGACAGGTTGAAGCTTTCTTT. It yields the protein CAAGRQVEAFF.

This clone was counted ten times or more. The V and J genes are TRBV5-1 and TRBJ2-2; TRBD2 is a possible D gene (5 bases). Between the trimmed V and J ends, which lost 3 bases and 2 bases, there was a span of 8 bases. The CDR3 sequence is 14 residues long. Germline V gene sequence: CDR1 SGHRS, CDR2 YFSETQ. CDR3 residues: CASSWRLNTGELFF. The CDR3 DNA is TGCGCCAGCAGCTGGAGACTAAACACCGGGGAGCTGTTTTTT.

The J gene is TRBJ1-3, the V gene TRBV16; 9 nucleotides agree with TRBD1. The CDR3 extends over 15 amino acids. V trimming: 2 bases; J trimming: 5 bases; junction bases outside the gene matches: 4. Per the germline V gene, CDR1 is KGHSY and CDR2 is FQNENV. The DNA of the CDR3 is TGTGCCAGCAGCCAAACGGGGACAGGGAGAAACACCATATATTTT. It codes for CASSQTGTGRNTIYF.

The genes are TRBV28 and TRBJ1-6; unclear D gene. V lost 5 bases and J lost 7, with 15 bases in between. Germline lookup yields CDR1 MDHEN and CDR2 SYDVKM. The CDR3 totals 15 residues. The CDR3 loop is CASSPPGVQNSPLHF. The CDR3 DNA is TGTGCCAGCAGTCCTCCCGGGGTACAGAATTCACCCCTCCACTTT.

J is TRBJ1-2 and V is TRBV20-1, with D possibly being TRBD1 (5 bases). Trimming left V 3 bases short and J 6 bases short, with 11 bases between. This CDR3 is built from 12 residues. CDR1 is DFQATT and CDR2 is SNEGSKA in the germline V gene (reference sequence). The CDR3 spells CSASGQGHGYTF. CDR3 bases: TGCAGTGCTAGTGGCCAGGGCCATGGCTACACCTTC.

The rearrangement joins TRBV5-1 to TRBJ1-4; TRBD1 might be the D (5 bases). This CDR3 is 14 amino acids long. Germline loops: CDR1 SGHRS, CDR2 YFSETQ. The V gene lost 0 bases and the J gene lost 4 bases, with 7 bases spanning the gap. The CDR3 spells CASSLGQFNEKLFF. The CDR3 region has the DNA TGCGCCAGCAGCTTGGGACAGTTTAATGAAAAACTGTTTTTT.

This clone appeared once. This CDR3 is CASSLQAGQMNTEAFF. Written as DNA, the CDR3 is TGTGCCAGCTCACTACAGGCGGGACAGATGAACACTGAAGCTTTCTTT. The rearrangement links TRBV18 to TRBJ1-1, with 7 bases matching TRBD1. Losses at the gene ends were 4 bases for V and 0 bases for J; bases not matched to a gene: 8. This CDR3 is built from 16 residues. Germline V lookup: CDR1 KGHSH, CDR2 LQKENI.

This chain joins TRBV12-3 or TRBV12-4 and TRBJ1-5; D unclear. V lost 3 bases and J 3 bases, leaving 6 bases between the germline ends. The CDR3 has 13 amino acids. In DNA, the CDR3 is TGTGCCAGCAGTTTTTCAGTCAATCAGCCCCAGCATTTT. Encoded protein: CASSFSVNQPQHF.

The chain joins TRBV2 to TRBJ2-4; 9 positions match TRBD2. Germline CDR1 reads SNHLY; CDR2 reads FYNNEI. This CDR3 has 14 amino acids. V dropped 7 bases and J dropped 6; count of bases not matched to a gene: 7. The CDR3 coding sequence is TGTGCCAGCATCGGCGGGGGGGCCGGAAACATTCAGTACTTC. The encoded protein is CASIGGGAGNIQYF.

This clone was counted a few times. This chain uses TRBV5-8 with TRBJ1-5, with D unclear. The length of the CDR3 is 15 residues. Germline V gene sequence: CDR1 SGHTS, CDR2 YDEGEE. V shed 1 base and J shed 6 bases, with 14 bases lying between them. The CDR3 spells CASSLRGMGSQPQHF. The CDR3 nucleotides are TGTGCCAGCAGCTTGCGGGGTATGGGTAGTCAGCCCCAGCATTTT.

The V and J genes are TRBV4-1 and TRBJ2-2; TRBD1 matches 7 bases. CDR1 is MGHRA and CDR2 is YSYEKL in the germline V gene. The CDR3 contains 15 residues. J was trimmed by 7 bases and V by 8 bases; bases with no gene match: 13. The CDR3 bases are TGCGCCAGCCGGAGAACAGGGGCTCGGGTCGGGGAGCTGTTTTTT. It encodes CASRRTGARVGELFF.

CDR3 in DNA: TGTGCCAGCAGCTTGGTTCCAGGGGGGTATGGCTACACCTTC. It is translated as CASSLVPGGYGYTF. The genes are TRBV5-8 and TRBJ1-2, with 7 bases that match TRBD1. The CDR3 has 14 amino acids. Germline assignment: CDR1 SGHTS and CDR2 YDEGEE. Unmatched junction bases numbered 4, after V lost 0 bases and J lost 5 bases.

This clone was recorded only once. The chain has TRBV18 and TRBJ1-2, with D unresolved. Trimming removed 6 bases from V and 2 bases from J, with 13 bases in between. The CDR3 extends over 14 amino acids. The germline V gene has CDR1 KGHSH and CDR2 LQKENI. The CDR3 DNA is TGTGCCAGCTCGGCCCTCCTCGGGAACTATGGCTACACCTTC. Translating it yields CASSALLGNYGYTF.

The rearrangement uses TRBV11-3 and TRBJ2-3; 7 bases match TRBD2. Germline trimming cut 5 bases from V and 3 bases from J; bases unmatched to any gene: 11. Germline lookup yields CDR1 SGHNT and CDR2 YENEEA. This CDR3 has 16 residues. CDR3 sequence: CASSPFGGKRTDTQYF. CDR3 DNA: TGTGCCAGCAGCCCCTTCGGGGGGAAGAGAACAGATACGCAGTATTTT.

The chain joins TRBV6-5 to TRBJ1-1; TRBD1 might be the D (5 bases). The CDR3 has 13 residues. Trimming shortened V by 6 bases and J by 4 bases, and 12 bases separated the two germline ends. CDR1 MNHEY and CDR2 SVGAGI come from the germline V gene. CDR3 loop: CASRKTVGTEAFF. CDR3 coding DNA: TGTGCCAGCAGGAAGACAGTTGGCACTGAAGCTTTCTTT.

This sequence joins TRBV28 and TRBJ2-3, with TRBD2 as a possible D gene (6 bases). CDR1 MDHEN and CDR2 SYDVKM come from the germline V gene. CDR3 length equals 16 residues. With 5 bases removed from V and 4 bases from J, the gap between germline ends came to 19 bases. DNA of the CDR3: TGTGCCAGCAGTCTCGCGGGGAGCTTATCCGCAGATACGCAGTATTTT. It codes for CASSLAGSLSADTQYF.

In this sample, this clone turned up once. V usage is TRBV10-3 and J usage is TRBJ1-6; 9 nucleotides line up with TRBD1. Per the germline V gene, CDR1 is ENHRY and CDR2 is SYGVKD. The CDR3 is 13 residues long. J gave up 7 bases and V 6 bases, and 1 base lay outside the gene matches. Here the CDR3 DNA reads TGTGCCATCAGAGGACAGGGGAATTCACCCCTCCACTTT. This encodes CAIRGQGNSPLHF.

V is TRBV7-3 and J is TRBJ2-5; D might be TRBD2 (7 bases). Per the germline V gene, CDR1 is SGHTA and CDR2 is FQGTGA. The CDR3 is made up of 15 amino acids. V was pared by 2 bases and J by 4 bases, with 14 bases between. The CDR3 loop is CASSLESGGPETQYF. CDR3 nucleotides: TGTGCCAGCAGCTTAGAATCGGGGGGCCCAGAGACCCAGTACTTC. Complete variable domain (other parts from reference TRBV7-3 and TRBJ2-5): GAGVSQTPSNKVTEKGKYVELRCDPISGHTALYWYRQSLGQGPEFLIYFQGTGAADDSGLPNDRFFAVRPEGSVSTLKIQRTERGDSAVYLCASSLESGGPETQYFGPGTRLLVL.

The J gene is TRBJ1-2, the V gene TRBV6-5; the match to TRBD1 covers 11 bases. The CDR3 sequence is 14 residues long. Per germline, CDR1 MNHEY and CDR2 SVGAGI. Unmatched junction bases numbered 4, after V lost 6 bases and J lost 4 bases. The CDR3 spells CASRPDRGLYGYTF. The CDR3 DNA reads TGTGCCAGCAGACCGGACAGGGGGCTCTATGGCTACACCTTC.